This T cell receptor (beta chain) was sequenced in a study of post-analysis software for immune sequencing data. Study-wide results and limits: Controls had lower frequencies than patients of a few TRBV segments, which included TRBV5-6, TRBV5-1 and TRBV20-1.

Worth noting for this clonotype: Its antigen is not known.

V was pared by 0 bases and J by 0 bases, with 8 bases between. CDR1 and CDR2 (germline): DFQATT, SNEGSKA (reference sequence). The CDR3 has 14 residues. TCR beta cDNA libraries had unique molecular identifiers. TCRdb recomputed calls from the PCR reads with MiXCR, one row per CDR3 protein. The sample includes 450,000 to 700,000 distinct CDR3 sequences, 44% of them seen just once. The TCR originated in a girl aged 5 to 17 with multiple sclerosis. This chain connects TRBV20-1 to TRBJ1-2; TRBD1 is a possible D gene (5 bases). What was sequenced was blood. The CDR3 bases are TGCAGTGCTAGAGATCCCAGGGCTAACTATGGCTACACCTTC. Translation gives CSARDPRANYGYTF.